Listed below are T cell receptor beta chains from one sample, sequenced in a study of T cell repertoires in MIS-A myocarditis. Measured with immunoSEQ multiplex PCR; TCRdb has only the in-frame clones, and not every one. The table lists about 9,200 clones, around nine tenths of them singletons. Sequences were obtained from thoracic lymph node tissue obtained at autopsy. These receptors were collected from a man aged 18 to 35 with fulminant myocarditis from multisystem inflammatory syndrome in adults (MIS-A) after COVID-19. Each CDR3 is given with its conserved first and last residue. D genes are given only for firm matches. Clone size appears in some rows only: once, few, many, or a class for an expanded clone.

clone size	V gene	D gene	J gene	CDR3 protein	CDR3 DNA
-	TRBV6-5	-	TRBJ1-3	CASRGDLSSGNTIYF	TGTGCCAGCAGGGGGGACCTGAGCTCTGGAAACACCATATATTTT
-	TRBV21-1	-	TRBJ1-2	CASSKGVGGGYTF	TGTGCCAGCAGCAAGGGCGTCGGGGGGGGCTACACCTTC
-	TRBV7-2	-	TRBJ2-5	CASSFQGRQETQYF	TGTGCCAGCAGCTTCCAGGGGAGGCAAGAGACCCAGTACTTC
-	TRBV29-1	TRBD2	TRBJ2-5	CSVDSGTSGRALETQYF	TGCAGCGTTGATTCCGGGACTAGCGGGAGGGCCTTAGAGACCCAGTACTTC
-	TRBV5-4	-	TRBJ1-2	CASSPKNYGYTF	TGTGCCAGCAGTCCCAAAAATTATGGCTACACCTTC
-	TRBV6-4	-	TRBJ1-2	CASSQNLGTKGYTF	TGTGCCAGCTCTCAAAACCTCGGGACGAAAGGCTACACCTTC
-	TRBV14	-	TRBJ1-2	CASSRQFYGYTF	TGTGCCAGCAGCCGACAGTTTTATGGCTACACCTTC
-	TRBV19	-	TRBJ1-4	CASSPVVGEKLFF	TGTGCCAGTAGTCCTGTCGTCGGTGAAAAACTGTTTTTT
-	TRBV5-1	TRBD2	TRBJ2-5	CASSRGLAGGGGLETQYF	TGCGCCAGCAGCAGAGGACTAGCGGGAGGTGGGGGGCTGGAGACCCAGTACTTC
-	TRBV19	-	TRBJ2-1	CASSTHEAVSSYNEQFF	TGTGCCAGTAGTACCCATGAAGCGGTAAGCTCCTACAATGAGCAGTTCTTC
-	TRBV27	-	TRBJ1-2	CASSLSTRGGIATF	TGTGCCAGCAGTTTATCAACTCGAGGTGGCATCGCCACCTTC
few	TRBV10-3	-	TRBJ1-2	CAISVDYGYTF	TGTGCCATCAGTGTCGACTATGGCTACACCTTC
-	TRBV28	-	TRBJ1-3	CASSLINLSGNTIYF	TGTGCCAGCAGTTTAATCAACCTCTCTGGAAACACCATATATTTT
-	TRBV4-3	TRBD1	TRBJ1-2	CASSRQGHGYTF	TGCGCCAGCAGCCGACAGGGCCATGGCTACACCTTC
-	TRBV27	-	TRBJ2-5	CASSPLRASDYQETQYF	TGTGCCAGCAGTCCTCTCCGGGCTAGCGACTACCAAGAGACCCAGTACTTC
-	TRBV7-8	TRBD1	TRBJ2-7	CASSLAPQTGEVPYEQYF	TGTGCCAGCAGCTTAGCCCCTCAGACAGGGGAAGTTCCTTACGAGCAGTACTTC
-	TRBV27	-	TRBJ1-5	CASSAYSNQPQHF	TGTGCCAGCAGCGCTTATAGCAATCAGCCCCAGCATTTT
-	TRBV9	-	TRBJ2-2	CASSAANTGELFF	TGTGCCAGCAGCGCGGCGAACACCGGGGAGCTGTTTTTT
-	TRBV19	TRBD2	TRBJ2-7	CASSITGGTSSPYEQYF	TGTGCCAGTAGTATAACGGGGGGGACTAGCAGTCCCTACGAGCAGTACTTC
-	TRBV7-2	-	TRBJ2-4	CASSSLSGAKNIQYF	TGTGCCAGCAGCTCACTATCAGGAGCCAAAAACATTCAGTACTTC
-	TRBV11-2	-	TRBJ1-3	CASSSVGAAGNTIYF	TGTGCCAGCAGCTCAGTGGGGGCCGCAGGAAACACCATATATTTT
-	TRBV27	-	TRBJ1-3	CASSSRGAGNTIYF	TGTGCCAGCAGCTCCCGGGGGGCTGGAAACACCATATATTTT
once	TRBV28	TRBD1	TRBJ2-1	CASSLFTTGTVDNEQFF	TGTGCCAGCAGTTTGTTTACAACCGGGACAGTTGACAATGAGCAGTTCTTC
-	TRBV6-5	-	TRBJ1-1	CASSTGNTEAFF	TGTGCCAGCAGTACAGGGAACACTGAAGCTTTCTTT
-	TRBV19	-	TRBJ1-2	CASSREHARSGGYTF	TGTGCCAGTAGTAGAGAGCACGCCCGCTCGGGTGGCTACACCTTC
-	TRBV4-2	-	TRBJ2-3	CASSQEQGLAPDTQYF	TGTGCCAGCAGCCAAGAACAGGGTCTAGCCCCAGATACGCAGTATTTT
once	TRBV19	-	TRBJ1-2	CASSTPGGYTF	TGTGCCAGTAGTACCCCGGGTGGCTACACCTTC
-	TRBV27	TRBD1	TRBJ1-1	CASSLDTGGEAEAFF	TGTGCCAGCAGTTTAGACACAGGGGGCGAGGCTGAAGCTTTCTTT
-	TRBV2	TRBD1	TRBJ1-1	CASRATGGGTEAFF	TGTGCCAGCAGGGCGACAGGGGGCGGAACTGAAGCTTTCTTT
-	TRBV7-9	TRBD2	TRBJ2-7	CASTQAASGGAYEQYF	TGTGCCAGCACCCAAGCGGCTAGCGGGGGGGCCTACGAGCAGTACTTC
few	TRBV10-3	-	TRBJ1-1	CAISARQDYTEAFF	TGTGCCATCAGTGCACGACAGGACTACACTGAAGCTTTCTTT
-	TRBV3-1/TRBV3-2	TRBD1	TRBJ1-1	CASSQEYRGRGDTEAFF	TGTGCCAGCAGCCAGGAATACAGGGGGCGCGGGGACACTGAAGCTTTCTTT
-	TRBV13	-	TRBJ1-1	CASRTRGGLNTEAFF	TGTGCCAGCAGGACCCGAGGGGGATTGAACACTGAAGCTTTCTTT
-	TRBV6-1	-	TRBJ2-7	CASSEIYSRVEQYF	TGTGCCAGCAGTGAAATCTACAGTCGCGTCGAGCAGTACTTC
-	TRBV30	-	TRBJ1-1	CAWSGGDFGEAFF	TGTGCCTGGAGTGGCGGAGATTTTGGTGAAGCTTTCTTT
-	TRBV7-2	-	TRBJ1-2	CASSLDVDYGYTF	TGTGCCAGCAGCTTAGATGTAGACTATGGCTACACCTTC
few	TRBV12-3/TRBV12-4	-	TRBJ2-5	CASSHRETQYF	TGTGCCAGCAGCCACAGGGAGACCCAGTACTTC
-	TRBV7-2	TRBD1	TRBJ2-5	CASSLQGVKGETQYF	TGTGCCAGCAGCCTACAGGGGGTGAAAGGGGAGACCCAGTACTTC
-	TRBV4-2	-	TRBJ1-5	CASSQGDQPQHF	TGTGCCAGCAGCCAGGGGGATCAGCCCCAGCATTTT